The clone carrying this T cell receptor (beta chain) appeared a single time. Roughly 0.45 to 1 ug RNA was reverse transcribed with random hexamers. MiXCR, run by TCRdb on the immunoSEQ multiplex PCR reads, gives a single entry per CDR3 protein. This table has about 120,000 distinct CDR3 sequences, around 94% appearing once. The data were taken from a study of CD8 T cells in Susac syndrome. This CDR3 has 13 residues. Trimming took 0 bases from V and 1 from J, leaving 4 bases between them. Germline V CDR1 and CDR2: SGHRS, YFSETQ. The controls, all healthy donors, were matched for age and sex. FACS enriched CD8+ TEMRA cells, while bulk CD8+ and CD4+ were negatively isolated.

The chain is built from TRBV5-1 and TRBJ2-5; no clear D. This TCR was sampled from a human donor in good health. Specimen: CD4+ T cells from PBMCs. The CDR3 nucleotides read TGCGCCAGCAGCTTGGGGACCCAAGAGACCCAGTACTTC. Encoded protein: CASSLGTQETQYF.